A selection of T cell receptor beta chains follows, all from one sample in a study of identical twins. In TCRdb, the 5' RACE reads were re-called with MiXCR into one record per CDR3 protein. The data show 450,000 or so distinct CDR3 sequences, about 24% seen once. These same records also appear under a second study, on T cells expressing NK-cell markers.

Sequencing input: CD4+ T cells sorted from blood. These receptors were collected from a woman aged 18-29 years in good health. CDR3s leave out the opening cysteine and the closing phenylalanine or tryptophan.

j_gene | v_gene | CDR3aa
TRBJ2-7 | TRBV12-3/TRBV12-4 | ASSFYPDRQY
TRBJ2-2 | TRBV7-9 | ASTVGAADTGELF
TRBJ2-3 | TRBV6-2/TRBV6-3 | ASRHSGVHTDTQY
TRBJ1-6 | TRBV6-5 | ASSYINSPLH
TRBJ2-3 | TRBV11-2 | ASSTTMGTSQDTQY
TRBJ2-5 | TRBV7-8 | ASSSGGMQETQY
TRBJ2-3 | TRBV3-1 | ASSGRQGATDTQY
TRBJ2-3 | TRBV6-5 | ASSWGLAATDTQY
TRBJ1-3 | TRBV28 | GSGGFSGNTIY
TRBJ1-1 | TRBV12-3/TRBV12-4 | ASSLSGGPEAF
TRBJ2-7 | TRBV2 | ASSRDRSRDYEQY
TRBJ1-2 | TRBV5-1 | ASSLNGQGLNYGYT
TRBJ1-2 | TRBV12-3/TRBV12-4 | ASSPDSDFLGYT
TRBJ1-2 | TRBV20-1 | SASNRELGGYT
TRBJ2-2 | TRBV27 | ASKGILQGDTGELF
TRBJ2-2 | TRBV2 | ASTRENTGELF
TRBJ1-6 | TRBV6-5 | ASSYSSGGNGSPLH
TRBJ2-2 | TRBV14 | ASSQPWTGTGELF
TRBJ2-5 | TRBV20-1 | SASGRGNQETQY
TRBJ2-1 | TRBV6-5 | ASSYSAGGPYNEQF
TRBJ2-1 | TRBV24-1 | ATSPGHPGLAGGPSSYNEQF
TRBJ1-5 | TRBV5-4 | ASSFGGDSNQPQH
TRBJ2-7 | TRBV20-1 | SATMTSLGYEQY
TRBJ1-2 | TRBV12-3/TRBV12-4 | ASSNAGFGYT